Shown below are 29 T cell receptor beta chains from a single sample sequenced in a study of blood T cell repertoires in COVID-19. TCRdb's copy holds only in-frame clones and misses some; the assay was immunoSEQ multiplex PCR. The table records roughly 150,000 clones, around three quarters of them present only once. The material sequenced was PBMCs or T cells enriched from blood (not recorded which). These receptor sequences come from a woman in her 70s in a cohort exposed to, infected with or recovered from COVID-19 (not recorded which).

The DNA for the CDR3 is TGTGCCAGCAGCTTAAGACAGGCCCAGAATTACGAGCAGTACTTC. Translating it yields CASSLRQAQNYEQYF. The chain employs TRBV7-3 and TRBJ2-7; TRBD1 might be the D (6 bases). Germline V gene lookup returns CDR1 SGHTA and CDR2 FQGTGA. The CDR3 runs 15 residues. V shed 1 base and J shed 4 bases, with 14 bases lying between them.

V is TRBV21-1 and J is TRBJ1-4. TRBV21-1 is shown as a pseudogene. This CDR3 region has 19 residues. The CDR3 region has the DNA TGTGCCAGCAGCAAAGCGCTGATGCGGATTGCCGCCGATAATGAAAAACTGTTTTTT. Translated, it gives CASSKALMRIAADNEKLFF.

This chain joins TRBV2 and TRBJ2-2; TRBD2 agrees at 8 bases. The V gene's germline CDR1 is SNHLY and CDR2 FYNNEI. Trimming took 8 bases from V and 2 from J; bases not matched to a gene: 4. This CDR3 contains 14 residues. The CDR3 loop is CASERERNTGELFF. The CDR3 nucleotides read TGTGCCAGCGAGCGGGAGCGCAACACCGGGGAGCTGTTTTTT. The full variable domain, rest sourced from reference TRBV2 and TRBJ2-2, is EPEVTQTPSHQVTQMGQEVILRCVPISNHLYFYWYRQILGQKVEFLVSFYNNEISEKSEIFDDQFSVERPDGSNFTLKIRSTKLEDSAMYFCASERERNTGELFFGEGSRLTVL.

This sequence joins TRBV28 and TRBJ1-2; D gene uncertain. The CDR3 has 13 amino acids. CDR1 is MDHEN, CDR2 SYDVKM, per germline. The V and J ends lost 8 bases and 0 bases respectively, with 10 bases between them. CDR3 in amino acids: CASRSGTNYGYTF. For the CDR3, the DNA is TGTGCCAGCCGTTCGGGGACTAACTATGGCTACACCTTC.

This clone was seen a few times. The chain links TRBV5-1 to TRBJ2-7; 16 bases match TRBD2. Germline V lookup: CDR1 SGHRS, CDR2 YFSETQ. This CDR3 comprises 17 residues. Trimming cost V 2 bases and J 5 bases; bases outside gene matches: 7. CDR3 amino acids: CASSLGTSGRGANEQYF. DNA for the CDR3: TGCGCCAGCAGCTTAGGGACTAGCGGGAGGGGTGCCAACGAGCAGTACTTC.

This clone appeared a single time. V usage is TRBV7-3 and J usage is TRBJ1-5, with D possibly matching TRBD1 (6 bases). The length of the CDR3 is 12 residues. With 5 bases removed from V and 9 bases from J, the gap between germline ends came to 11 bases. Germline V gives CDR1 SGHTA, CDR2 FQGTGA. CDR3 sequence reads: CASSDEGGPQHF. CDR3 nucleotides: TGTGCCAGCAGCGATGAAGGGGGGCCCCAGCATTTT.

Comment on this clone: Within the sample, other DNA sequences also encode this same CDR3. This chain connects TRBV7-9 to TRBJ1-5; the match to TRBD1 covers 8 bases. With 5 bases clipped from V and 2 bases from J, the junction kept 2 bases outside the gene matches. The germline V gene has CDR1 SEHNR and CDR2 FQNEAQ (reference sequence). The length of the CDR3 is 14 residues. Written as DNA, the CDR3 is TGTGCCAGCAGCCCGACAGGGGGCAATCAGCCCCAGCATTTT. Its protein is CASSPTGGNQPQHF.

The chain couples TRBV10-2 to TRBJ2-3; D is undetermined. The CDR3 spans 13 residues. Trimming took off 7 bases at V and 2 bases at J, with 10 bases between the two ends. The germline CDR1 and CDR2 sequences are WSHSY and SAAADI. Here the CDR3 reads CASKSADTDTQYF. The CDR3 nucleotides are TGCGCCAGCAAATCCGCGGACACAGATACGCAGTATTTT.

This clone was picked up a small number of times. This rearrangement joins TRBV28 to TRBJ1-5; D is ambiguous. From germline, CDR1 is MDHEN and CDR2 SYDVKM. The CDR3 length is 16 residues. V was pared by 3 bases and J by 0 bases, with 12 bases between. DNA for the CDR3: TGTGCCAGCAGTTTCTCGTCGGGATATAGCAATCAGCCCCAGCATTTT. Residues: CASSFSSGYSNQPQHF.

The CDR3 DNA follows: TGTGCCAGCAGGTCGCGGACAAAGCAGTACTTC. It encodes CASRSRTKQYF. This rearrangement joins TRBV6-5 to TRBJ2-7, with D possibly TRBD1 on 5 matching bases. Germline V gene lookup returns CDR1 MNHEY and CDR2 SVGAGI. The CDR3 spans 11 residues. V lost 6 bases to trimming and J lost 8 bases, with 11 bases between them.

V is TRBV19 and J is TRBJ1-1; maybe TRBD1 (6 bases). CDR1 is LNHDA and CDR2 is SQIVND in the germline V gene (reference sequence). The V end lost 3 bases, the J end lost 4 bases, and 12 bases lay between the germline ends. The CDR3 totals 14 residues. DNA for the CDR3: TGTGCCAGTAGTATGCAGGGGTTGAGCACTGAAGCTTTCTTT. Protein product: CASSMQGLSTEAFF.

The chain recombines TRBV4-2 with TRBJ2-3, with a tentative D call TRBD1 (5 bases). V gave up 2 bases and J gave up 2 bases, with 14 bases separating them. The CDR3 runs to 16 residues. In germline, CDR1 is LGHNA, CDR2 YNFKEQ. The CDR3 nucleotides are TGTGCCAGCAGCCAATCTGCAGGGTCCTTCACAGATACGCAGTATTTT. Amino acids: CASSQSAGSFTDTQYF.

This chain joins TRBV24-1 and TRBJ1-5; D is unclear. V dropped 3 bases and J dropped 1 base, with 15 bases sitting between them. Germline V gene lookup returns CDR1 KGHDR and CDR2 SFDVKD. This CDR3 region has 17 residues. The CDR3 region is CATSDGMGRLSNQPQHF. CDR3 nucleotides: TGTGCCACCAGTGATGGGATGGGGAGGTTAAGCAATCAGCCCCAGCATTTT.

V gene TRBV18 combines with J gene TRBJ2-7; possibly TRBD1 for D (6 bases). This CDR3 region has 15 residues. V gave up 2 bases and J gave up 2 bases, with 13 bases separating them. CDR1 and CDR2 (germline): KGHSH, LQKENI. CDR3 nucleotide sequence: TGTGCCAGCTCACCATCCCGGACAGAAACCTACGAGCAGTACTTC. Amino acids: CASSPSRTETYEQYF.

The chain employs TRBV4-1 and TRBJ2-1, with D possibly TRBD1 on 5 matching bases. The CDR3 is 16 residues long. Germline V CDR1 and CDR2: MGHRA, YSYEKL. Trimming shortened V by 0 bases and J by 2 bases, and 11 bases separated the two germline ends. CDR3 protein: CASSQEHQGTYNEQFF. In DNA form, the CDR3 reads TGCGCCAGCAGCCAAGAGCATCAGGGTACCTACAATGAGCAGTTCTTC.

The chain uses TRBV30 and TRBJ1-5; 8 bases are shared with TRBD1. With 1 base clipped from V and 4 bases from J, the junction kept 0 bases outside the gene matches. Germline V gene data show CDR1 as GTSNPN and CDR2 as SVGIG (reference sequence). CDR3 length: 13 amino acids. The CDR3 protein is CAWSGTGNQPQHF. The CDR3 region has the DNA TGTGCCTGGAGTGGGACAGGGAATCAGCCCCAGCATTTT.

In its sample, this clone was seen many times. The chain couples TRBV14 to TRBJ2-1; TRBD2 aligns across 11 bases. J lost 3 bases, V lost 3 bases, and 10 bases had no gene match. This CDR3 spans 18 amino acids. Germline-derived CDR1 and CDR2 are SGHDN and FVKESK. The CDR3 reads CASSHSETSGNYYNEQFF. The CDR3 DNA follows: TGTGCCAGCAGCCACTCTGAGACTAGCGGGAACTACTACAATGAGCAGTTCTTC.

The chain recombines TRBV7-6 with TRBJ1-3; 9 nucleotides align to TRBD1. Per germline, CDR1 SGHVS and CDR2 FNYEAQ. The V segment lost 3 bases and the J segment 4 bases; nucleotides outside the gene matches: 7. The CDR3 consists of 16 residues. The CDR3 sequence: CASSFTGGAGGNTIYF. The DNA for the CDR3 is TGTGCCAGCAGCTTTACAGGGGGCGCGGGGGGAAACACCATATATTTT.

This clone was seen just once. The chain is built from TRBV11-2 and TRBJ2-1; D unclear. The CDR3 has 14 amino acids. Per the germline V gene, CDR1 is SGHAT and CDR2 is FQNNGV. The V gene lost 5 bases and the J gene lost 2 bases, with 10 bases spanning the gap. The CDR3 region is CASSRFSTYNEQFF. Here the CDR3 DNA reads TGTGCCAGCAGCCGCTTTAGTACCTACAATGAGCAGTTCTTC.

This chain connects TRBV25-1 to TRBJ2-3; D possibly corresponds to TRBD2 (6 bases). V dropped 4 bases and J dropped 4 bases, with 18 bases sitting between them. In germline, CDR1 is MGHDK, CDR2 SYGVNS. CDR3 size: 16 residues. The CDR3, as DNA: TGTGCCAGCAGTGGGGGGGTCGTTTCTGTCGCAGATACGCAGTATTTT. Its protein product is CASSGGVVSVADTQYF.

The chain links TRBV5-1 to TRBJ2-1; 10 bases match TRBD2. Per germline, CDR1 SGHRS and CDR2 YFSETQ. The CDR3 is 14 residues long. The ends lost 6 bases at V and 3 bases at J; junction bases unmatched: 3. The CDR3 sequence: CASTTSGYYNEQFF. The CDR3 DNA reads TGCGCCAGCACGACTAGCGGGTACTACAATGAGCAGTTCTTC. The complete variable domain, with remaining parts taken from reference TRBV5-1 and TRBJ2-1, reads KAGVTQTPRYLIKTRGQQVTLSCSPISGHRSVSWYQQTPGQGLQFLFEYFSETQRNKGNFPGRFSGRQFSNSRSEMNVSTLELGDSALYLCASTTSGYYNEQFFGPGTRLTVL.

This chain links TRBV5-1 with TRBJ1-3; D not resolved. Trimming shortened V by 3 bases and J by 8 bases, and 12 bases separated the two germline ends. Germline CDR1 reads SGHRS; CDR2 reads YFSETQ. The CDR3 is 13 residues long. CDR3 sequence reads: CASSSQVGDTIYF. The CDR3 DNA is TGCGCCAGCAGCTCTCAAGTAGGAGACACCATATATTTT.

The gene calls are TRBV5-1 and TRBJ2-5; D is unresolved. Trimming stripped 0 bases from V and 2 bases from J, with 14 bases between. The CDR3 contains 16 residues. Germline-derived CDR1 and CDR2 are SGHRS and YFSETQ. In DNA, the CDR3 is TGCGCCAGCAGCTTGGGAGGCCATGCTACTCAAGAGACCCAGTACTTC. It codes for CASSLGGHATQETQYF.

The V and J genes are TRBV12-3 or TRBV12-4 and TRBJ2-5; 8 nucleotides match TRBD1. With 6 bases clipped from V and 3 bases from J, the junction kept 3 bases outside the gene matches. This CDR3 is 13 amino acids long. DNA of the CDR3: TGTGCCAGCAGGATGACAGGGGAAGAGACCCAGTACTTC. Amino acid sequence: CASRMTGEETQYF.

V gene TRBV7-9 combines with J gene TRBJ1-1; no definite D call. The CDR3 contains 15 residues. V lost 5 bases to trimming and J lost 5 bases, with 18 bases between them. The germline V gene has CDR1 SEHNR and CDR2 FQNEAQ (reference sequence). The chain's CDR3 is CASSLGGLGLTEAFF. The CDR3 nucleotides are TGTGCCAGCAGCCTCGGAGGGCTAGGCCTGACTGAAGCTTTCTTT.

This chain's CDR3 is CASSRPIDYTDTQYF. The CDR3 DNA reads TGTGCCAGCAGTCGACCTATCGACTACACAGATACGCAGTATTTT. The chain employs TRBV6-5 and TRBJ2-3, with D perhaps matching TRBD2 (5 bases). The length of the CDR3 is 15 residues. Germline loops: CDR1 MNHEY, CDR2 SVGAGI. The germline V and J ends were trimmed by 5 bases and 2 bases, with 14 bases remaining between them.

The chain uses TRBV28 and TRBJ1-6, with TRBD1 as a possible D gene (6 bases). V was shortened by 3 bases and J by 9 bases, with 12 bases between the two germline ends. Germline V gene lookup returns CDR1 MDHEN and CDR2 SYDVKM. This CDR3 is 14 amino acids long. DNA of the CDR3: TGTGCCAGCAGTTTGACCGCCAGGGGTTCACCCCTCCACTTT. This translates into CASSLTARGSPLHF.

The CDR3 DNA follows: TGCGCCAGCAGGCGGACAGGACAACCCGGGGAGCTGTTTTTT. The encoded protein is CASRRTGQPGELFF. J is TRBJ2-2 and V is TRBV5-1; 7 positions match TRBD1. The CDR3 loop spans 14 amino acids. V lost 5 bases and J lost 6; bases outside the gene matches: 7. CDR1 is SGHRS, CDR2 YFSETQ, per germline. Full variable domain (rest looked up from reference TRBV5-1 and TRBJ2-2): KAGVTQTPRYLIKTRGQQVTLSCSPISGHRSVSWYQQTPGQGLQFLFEYFSETQRNKGNFPGRFSGRQFSNSRSEMNVSTLELGDSALYLCASRRTGQPGELFFGEGSRLTVL.

The chain is built from TRBV5-1 and TRBJ2-1, with TRBD2 as a possible D gene (7 bases). In germline, CDR1 is SGHRS, CDR2 YFSETQ. V dropped 7 bases and J dropped 4 bases, with 21 bases sitting between them. CDR3 length: 16 amino acids. The CDR3 DNA reads as TGCGCCAGCCGCCCGGGGGCGGGAGTATCTTACAATGAGCAGTTCTTC. Translated, it gives CASRPGAGVSYNEQFF.